Following are 2 T cell receptor beta chains from one sample sequenced in a study of identical twins. MiXCR, applied by TCRdb to the 5' RACE reads, yields one record per CDR3 protein. This sample has some 570,000 distinct CDR3 sequences; approximately 20% occur once, and the top ten carry about 0.48%. The data also belong to a second study, concerning yellow fever vaccine responses in identical twins.

Sequenced material: CD4+ T cells sorted from blood. These receptors all stem from a woman younger than 30 in good health.

There are a few counts of this clonotype. CDR3 nucleotides: TGCGCCAGCAGCCAAGCGAAGGGCTTCAGCGAGCAGTACTTC. It is translated as CASSQAKGFSEQYF. The chain links TRBV5-1 to TRBJ2-7; D is uncertain. CDR1 and CDR2 (germline): SGHRS, YFSETQ. This CDR3 contains 14 residues. V lost 4 bases and J lost 6, with 17 bases in between.

V usage is TRBV12-3 or TRBV12-4 and J usage is TRBJ2-2; TRBD1 aligns across 8 bases. The CDR3 covers 14 residues. After removal of 4 bases from V and 6 bases from J, the junction contained 4 bases not matched to a gene. CDR3 sequence reads: CASSYRGMAGELFF. The DNA for the CDR3 is TGTGCCAGCAGTTACAGGGGGATGGCCGGGGAGCTGTTTTTT.